This T cell receptor beta chain was sequenced during a study of blood T cells in healthy people across ages. Overall study findings and caveats: It was found that TCR beta diversity correlated strongly with the percentage of naive T cells. Naive and antigen-experienced cells could not be conclusively compared, given unsorted PBMCs.

Through a sample-barcoded 5' primer and a J-beta primer mix, a second PCR was run for roughly 6 to 11 cycles. With 12 random nucleotides, a template-switch adaptor tagged each individual cDNA molecule. TCRdb redid the calling of the 5' RACE reads with MiXCR, one entry per CDR3 protein. The repertoire includes 700,000 or so distinct CDR3 sequences, 22% of them detected once, and about 20% sits in the top ten. Germline CDR1 and CDR2: GTSNPN and SVGIG (reference sequence). This CDR3 has 14 residues. With 2 bases removed from V and 2 bases from J, the gap between germline ends came to 11 bases. To note about this clonotype: No antigen is known for it.

The sequence came from a man between 65 and 85 years old in good health. The chain employs TRBV30 and TRBJ2-3; weak D call: TRBD2 (5 bases). The sample taken for sequencing was blood. The CDR3 nucleotides are TGTGCCTGGAGTAGGAAGCGGTACACAGATACGCAGTATTTT. This codes for CAWSRKRYTDTQYF.